There are a few counts of the clone carrying this T cell receptor beta chain. The antigen remains unidentified. This entry comes from a study of blood T cells in healthy people across ages. A second PCR, run for roughly 7 to 11 cycles, used a sample-barcoded 5' primer plus a J-beta primer mix. Every cDNA molecule bore a tag from a template-switch adaptor containing 12 random nucleotides. TCRdb re-called the 5' RACE reads through MiXCR, storing one row per CDR3 protein. Among approximately 1,000,000 distinct CDR3 sequences, about two fifths were seen once, and the ten largest hold over 10%. Germline CDR1 reads SGHRS; CDR2 reads YFSETQ. Trimming took 5 bases from V and 3 from J; bases not matched to a gene: 8. The CDR3 spans 15 residues. General study results and limits: Comparison with aged donors showed that long-lived donors had more naive CD4+ cells and higher diversity.

The specimen sequenced was blood. The TCR originated in a man younger than 35 in good health. The chain joins TRBV5-1 to TRBJ1-5, with 7 bases that match TRBD1. CDR3 DNA sequence: TGCGCCAGCAGAGCCGGGACAGCAAACAATCAGCCCCAGCATTTT. It codes for CASRAGTANNQPQHF. Supplemented by reference TRBV5-1 and TRBJ1-5, the full variable domain reads KAGVTQTPRYLIKTRGQQVTLSCSPISGHRSVSWYQQTPGQGLQFLFEYFSETQRNKGNFPGRFSGRQFSNSRSEMNVSTLELGDSALYLCASRAGTANNQPQHFGDGTRLSIL.